The T cell receptor beta chain under discussion was sequenced for a study of T cell repertoires in cytomegalovirus infection. Study information: In public TCR beta signatures, there were indications of both CMV infection and matching HLA type.

Points from the study as a whole: CMV-specific TCR beta clonotypes restricted by HLA-C dominated the ex vivo response.

TCRdb used MiXCR to reprocess the reads, holding one entry per CDR3 protein. The sample contains about 740,000 distinct CDR3 sequences, 35% of which appear only once. This clonotype was picked up a small number of times. The antigen is undetermined. The origin of this receptor is a human donor in good health (CMV status not recorded). Some clones in this sample may be carry-over from other donors' samples. The specimen was PBMCs.

CDR3 protein: CSARDFGQGPSGANVLTF. Written as DNA, the CDR3 is TGCAGTGCTAGAGATTTCGGACAGGGACCTTCTGGGGCCAACGTCCTGACTTTC. The gene calls are TRBV20-1 and TRBJ2-6; TRBD1 matches 8 bases. CDR1 is DFQATT and CDR2 is SNEGSKA in the germline V gene (reference sequence). The V gene end was trimmed by 0 bases and the J gene end by 1 base; junction bases not matched to a gene: 8. This CDR3 has 18 amino acids.